The clone carrying this T cell receptor (beta chain) was counted once. Germline CDR1 and CDR2: MGHDK and SYGVNS. The V gene end was trimmed by 1 base and the J gene end by 7 bases; junction bases not matched to a gene: 1. This CDR3 has 15 residues. Survey-level immunoSEQ v3.0 assays were run. Only in-frame clones appear in the TCRdb table, and some are missing; sequencing was by immunoSEQ multiplex PCR. The sample lists tens of thousands of clones; 95% to 97% were seen once. This sample is drawn from a study of long-term antiretroviral therapy in people with HIV. At the level of the study: Specimens dating back about a decade before the 2015 immediate-ART recommendation are the oldest included.

This specimen consisted of unsorted PBMCs, obtained roughly 6.9 years after starting antiretroviral therapy. The chain joins TRBV25-1 to TRBJ1-6; 10 nucleotides match TRBD1. This clonotype originated in a man under 40 with HIV. In nucleotides, the CDR3 is TGTGCCAGCAGTGAATGGACAGGGGGGAATTCACCCCTCCACTTT. Amino acids: CASSEWTGGNSPLHF.